This is a list of T cell receptor beta chains from one sample in a study of blood T cell repertoires in COVID-19. Produced via immunoSEQ multiplex PCR; TCRdb's table is partial and in-frame only. The sample has 220,000 or so clones, around 91% seen once. Sequenced: PBMCs or T cells enriched from blood (not recorded which). The origin of the receptors is a man aged 30 to 39 who had been exposed to COVID-19. The CDR3 runs from the conserved cysteine through the conserved F or W. A D gene is named only where the DNA matches it firmly. Only some rows state a clone size, as once, few, many or a class for expanded clones.

j_gene: TRBJ2-4; abundance: .; v_gene: TRBV19; d_gene: .; CDR3nt: TGTGCCAGTAGCGTCAAGCTAGCCAAAAACATTCAGTACTTC; CDR3aa: CASSVKLAKNIQYF
j_gene: TRBJ1-1; abundance: once; v_gene: TRBV11-2; d_gene: .; CDR3nt: TGTGCCAGCACCAAACAGTTTATGAACACTGAAGCTTTCTTT; CDR3aa: CASTKQFMNTEAFF
j_gene: TRBJ2-1; abundance: .; v_gene: TRBV27; d_gene: TRBD2; CDR3nt: TGTGCCAGTATCCCTTCGGCTAGCGGGATGAACAATGAGCAGTTCTTC; CDR3aa: CASIPSASGMNNEQFF
j_gene: TRBJ1-1; abundance: .; v_gene: TRBV7-2; d_gene: .; CDR3nt: TGTGCCAGCAGCTTATTTTCGGGGGGCCTGATGAACACTGAAGCTTTCTTT; CDR3aa: CASSLFSGGLMNTEAFF
j_gene: TRBJ1-6; abundance: .; v_gene: TRBV7-9; d_gene: .; CDR3nt: TGTGCCAGCACCCGGGACTCCCTGGGATCACCCCTCCACTTT; CDR3aa: CASTRDSLGSPLHF
j_gene: TRBJ1-2; abundance: .; v_gene: TRBV11-2; d_gene: .; CDR3nt: TGTGCCAGCAGCTTATCAGGGTATGGCTACACCTTC; CDR3aa: CASSLSGYGYTF
j_gene: TRBJ2-5; abundance: .; v_gene: TRBV15; d_gene: .; CDR3nt: TGTGCCACCAGCAGCCTCCTAGCTGGAGAGACCCAGTACTTC; CDR3aa: CATSSLLAGETQYF
j_gene: TRBJ1-1; abundance: many; v_gene: TRBV30; d_gene: .; CDR3nt: TGTGCCTGGGCGCGGGGGGGGAACACTGAAGCTTTCTTT; CDR3aa: CAWARGGNTEAFF
j_gene: TRBJ1-2; abundance: .; v_gene: TRBV3-1/TRBV3-2; d_gene: .; CDR3nt: TGTGCCAGCAGCCAAGAAAACACAGGCTACACCTTC; CDR3aa: CASSQENTGYTF
j_gene: TRBJ2-7; abundance: .; v_gene: TRBV3-1/TRBV3-2; d_gene: .; CDR3nt: TGTGCCAGCAGGGGGGGAACCGAGCAGTACTTC; CDR3aa: CASRGGTEQYF
j_gene: TRBJ1-6; abundance: .; v_gene: TRBV7-8; d_gene: .; CDR3nt: TGTGCCAGCAGCTTAGCCCTCAGGTTACTCCACTTT; CDR3aa: CASSLALRLLHF
j_gene: TRBJ2-7; abundance: .; v_gene: TRBV27; d_gene: .; CDR3nt: TGTGCCAGCAGTTTTACGGGGGGCCTCGCCGAGCAGTACTTC; CDR3aa: CASSFTGGLAEQYF
j_gene: TRBJ2-5; abundance: .; v_gene: TRBV14; d_gene: TRBD1; CDR3nt: TGTGCCAGCAGCCAAGCCGGGACAGGGTTGGAGGAGACCCAGTACTTC; CDR3aa: CASSQAGTGLEETQYF
j_gene: TRBJ2-5; abundance: once; v_gene: TRBV5-5; d_gene: .; CDR3nt: TGTGCCAGCAGTATAGCAGGGGAAGAGACCCAGTACTTC; CDR3aa: CASSIAGEETQYF
j_gene: TRBJ2-2; abundance: .; v_gene: TRBV5-5; d_gene: TRBD1; CDR3nt: TGTGCCACTCAGGGGGCGCGTACCGGGGAGCTGTTTTTT; CDR3aa: CATQGARTGELFF
j_gene: TRBJ1-2; abundance: .; v_gene: TRBV19; d_gene: TRBD1; CDR3nt: TGTGCCAGTACCGGGACAGGGCGACCGAAAAGTTATGGCTACACCTTC; CDR3aa: CASTGTGRPKSYGYTF
j_gene: TRBJ1-2; abundance: .; v_gene: TRBV6-2/TRBV6-3; d_gene: .; CDR3nt: TGTGCCAGCAGTTTCATCCGGGGATTCGGCTATGGCTACACCTTC; CDR3aa: CASSFIRGFGYGYTF
j_gene: TRBJ2-5; abundance: once; v_gene: TRBV4-1; d_gene: TRBD2; CDR3nt: TGCGCCAGCAGCCTCCGTGGGGGGGGCCAAGAGACCCAGTACTTC; CDR3aa: CASSLRGGGQETQYF
j_gene: TRBJ1-4; abundance: .; v_gene: TRBV19; d_gene: TRBD1; CDR3nt: TGTGCCAGTAGCCAACTAACAGGGGATTCGGAAAAACTGTTTTTT; CDR3aa: CASSQLTGDSEKLFF
j_gene: TRBJ1-4; abundance: .; v_gene: TRBV7-9; d_gene: .; CDR3nt: TGTGCCAGCAGCTTAGCGAAGGGAGCAACTAATGAAAAACTGTTTTTT; CDR3aa: CASSLAKGATNEKLFF
j_gene: TRBJ1-5; abundance: .; v_gene: TRBV12-3/TRBV12-4; d_gene: .; CDR3nt: TGTGCCAGCAGTCTCCTTAATCAGCCCCAGCATTTT; CDR3aa: CASSLLNQPQHF
j_gene: TRBJ1-3; abundance: .; v_gene: TRBV2; d_gene: .; CDR3nt: TGTGCCAGTACAGTCTTTGCCGGAAACACCATATATTTT; CDR3aa: CASTVFAGNTIYF
j_gene: TRBJ2-7; abundance: .; v_gene: TRBV7-9; d_gene: TRBD2; CDR3nt: TGTGCCAGCAGCCACCGACTAGCCCCCTCCGAGCAGTACTTC; CDR3aa: CASSHRLAPSEQYF
j_gene: TRBJ1-4; abundance: once; v_gene: TRBV7-2; d_gene: TRBD1; CDR3nt: TGTGCCAGCAGTCCCATCGGGACAGGGGATGAAAAACTGTTTTTT; CDR3aa: CASSPIGTGDEKLFF
j_gene: TRBJ1-2; abundance: .; v_gene: TRBV19; d_gene: .; CDR3nt: TGTGCCAGTAGTATACGTGACAACGCGTATGGCTACACCTTC; CDR3aa: CASSIRDNAYGYTF
j_gene: TRBJ1-2; abundance: few; v_gene: TRBV10-1; d_gene: TRBD1; CDR3nt: TGCGCCAGCAGTGACCGCCGAGGACAGGGGGACTATGGCTACACCTTC; CDR3aa: CASSDRRGQGDYGYTF
j_gene: TRBJ2-1; abundance: .; v_gene: TRBV7-2; d_gene: .; CDR3nt: TGTGCCAGCAGCTTGGAAGGGTATGTTCGGGGTGAGCAGTTCTTC; CDR3aa: CASSLEGYVRGEQFF
j_gene: TRBJ1-5; abundance: .; v_gene: TRBV13; d_gene: TRBD1; CDR3nt: TGTGCCAGCAGCTTTGGACAGGTTGATCAGCCCCAGCATTTT; CDR3aa: CASSFGQVDQPQHF
j_gene: TRBJ2-3; abundance: .; v_gene: TRBV11-2; d_gene: TRBD1; CDR3nt: TGTGCCAGCAGCCCAGGGACAGGGGCCACAGATACGCAGTATTTT; CDR3aa: CASSPGTGATDTQYF
j_gene: TRBJ1-5; abundance: once; v_gene: TRBV6-2/TRBV6-3; d_gene: .; CDR3nt: TGTGCCAGCAGTTACCTGTGGGCTCAGCCCCAGCATTTT; CDR3aa: CASSYLWAQPQHF
j_gene: TRBJ1-5; abundance: .; v_gene: TRBV2; d_gene: .; CDR3nt: TGTGCCAGCCTTCCCCGACGGGATAGCAATCAGCCCCAGCATTTT; CDR3aa: CASLPRRDSNQPQHF
j_gene: TRBJ2-6; abundance: .; v_gene: TRBV6-5; d_gene: .; CDR3nt: TGTGCCACCGCGGGTGTGGCTGGGGCCAACGTCCTGACTTTC; CDR3aa: CATAGVAGANVLTF
j_gene: TRBJ1-3; abundance: once; v_gene: TRBV6-5; d_gene: .; CDR3nt: TGTGCCAGCACTGCGGGGAAAGGAAACACCATATATTTT; CDR3aa: CASTAGKGNTIYF
j_gene: TRBJ2-3; abundance: few; v_gene: TRBV5-1; d_gene: TRBD2; CDR3nt: TGCGCCAGCAGCTTGGTCGGGGGGGGCTCAGATACGCAGTATTTT; CDR3aa: CASSLVGGGSDTQYF
j_gene: TRBJ1-3; abundance: .; v_gene: TRBV9; d_gene: .; CDR3nt: TGTGCCAGCAGCCCCCAGACAGGTTCTGGAAACACCATATATTTT; CDR3aa: CASSPQTGSGNTIYF
j_gene: TRBJ1-2; abundance: .; v_gene: TRBV5-8; d_gene: TRBD1; CDR3nt: TGTGCCAGCAGCCCATGGACAGGTACCTATGGATTCGACTACACCTTC; CDR3aa: CASSPWTGTYGFDYTF
j_gene: TRBJ2-4; abundance: .; v_gene: TRBV7-2; d_gene: .; CDR3nt: TGTGCCAGCAGCTTGAAGGACAGATACAAAAACATTCAGTACTTC; CDR3aa: CASSLKDRYKNIQYF
j_gene: TRBJ1-3; abundance: once; v_gene: TRBV9; d_gene: .; CDR3nt: TGTGCCAGCAGCGCCGGTATCCACTCTGGAAACACCATATATTTT; CDR3aa: CASSAGIHSGNTIYF
j_gene: TRBJ2-5; abundance: .; v_gene: TRBV5-1; d_gene: TRBD2; CDR3nt: TGCGCCAGCAGCTTGGCGGGGGGAGAAGGAGAGACCCAGTACTTC; CDR3aa: CASSLAGGEGETQYF
j_gene: TRBJ1-2; abundance: .; v_gene: TRBV18; d_gene: .; CDR3nt: TGTGCCAGCTCACCACCGAAAGGGACAACCCGAGCTAACTATGGCTACACCTTC; CDR3aa: CASSPPKGTTRANYGYTF
j_gene: TRBJ2-7; abundance: .; v_gene: TRBV7-6; d_gene: .; CDR3nt: TGTGCCAGCAGCTTAGGGGGGGTAGAGCACGAGCAGTACTTC; CDR3aa: CASSLGGVEHEQYF
j_gene: TRBJ2-5; abundance: .; v_gene: TRBV5-4; d_gene: TRBD1; CDR3nt: TGTGCCAGCAGCTTGGGGACAGGGGAGACCCAGTACTTC; CDR3aa: CASSLGTGETQYF
j_gene: TRBJ2-5; abundance: .; v_gene: TRBV6-1; d_gene: .; CDR3nt: TGTGCCAGCAGTGTTCCCCGGGACACAAATCAAGAGACCCAGTACTTC; CDR3aa: CASSVPRDTNQETQYF
j_gene: TRBJ2-7; abundance: .; v_gene: TRBV6-4; d_gene: TRBD2; CDR3nt: TGTGCCAGCCGGGTAAACCTGACTAGCGGGGCCCTACACGAGCAGTACTTC; CDR3aa: CASRVNLTSGALHEQYF
j_gene: TRBJ2-7; abundance: .; v_gene: TRBV5-6; d_gene: .; CDR3nt: TGTGCCAGCAGCCACGACAGAAACTACGAGCAGTACTTC; CDR3aa: CASSHDRNYEQYF
j_gene: TRBJ2-5; abundance: .; v_gene: TRBV3-1/TRBV3-2; d_gene: .; CDR3nt: TGTGCCAGCAGAAAAGGCCTCGGGGAGACCCAGTACTTC; CDR3aa: CASRKGLGETQYF
j_gene: TRBJ2-7; abundance: .; v_gene: TRBV27; d_gene: .; CDR3nt: TGTGCCAGCAGTTTAAAGGACATAGACTCCTACGAGCAGTACTTC; CDR3aa: CASSLKDIDSYEQYF
j_gene: TRBJ2-2; abundance: .; v_gene: TRBV30; d_gene: .; CDR3nt: TGTGCCTGGGGGTATCAGGGCGACGGGGAGCTGTTTTTT; CDR3aa: CAWGYQGDGELFF
j_gene: TRBJ2-1; abundance: .; v_gene: TRBV3-1/TRBV3-2; d_gene: .; CDR3nt: TGTGCCAGCAGCGGGGACTTACATGAGCAGTTCTTC; CDR3aa: CASSGDLHEQFF
j_gene: TRBJ1-1; abundance: .; v_gene: TRBV3-1/TRBV3-2; d_gene: .; CDR3nt: TGTGCCAGCAGCCTTACGACAAACACTGAAGCTTTCTTT; CDR3aa: CASSLTTNTEAFF
j_gene: TRBJ1-6; abundance: .; v_gene: TRBV5-1; d_gene: .; CDR3nt: TGCGCCAGCAGCTTGGGGATTGGGACACAGAATTCACCCCTCCACTTT; CDR3aa: CASSLGIGTQNSPLHF
j_gene: TRBJ1-6; abundance: .; v_gene: TRBV14; d_gene: .; CDR3nt: TGTGCCAGCAGCCAAGATCCAGGGCGCCGATCACCCCTCCACTTT; CDR3aa: CASSQDPGRRSPLHF
j_gene: TRBJ2-3; abundance: .; v_gene: TRBV5-4; d_gene: .; CDR3nt: TGTGCCAGCAGCTTGGACAGGGCTAGCACAGATACGCAGTATTTT; CDR3aa: CASSLDRASTDTQYF
j_gene: TRBJ2-7; abundance: .; v_gene: TRBV27; d_gene: .; CDR3nt: TGTGCCAGCAGACCCCCACGCGGTGAGCAGTACTTC; CDR3aa: CASRPPRGEQYF
j_gene: TRBJ1-1; abundance: .; v_gene: TRBV9; d_gene: .; CDR3nt: TGTGCCAGCAGCGGCCGGAGCGGGGACACTGAAGCTTTCTTT; CDR3aa: CASSGRSGDTEAFF
j_gene: TRBJ1-3; abundance: .; v_gene: TRBV2; d_gene: .; CDR3nt: TGTGCCAGCAGAGAGACAGGCTCTGGAAACACCATATATTTT; CDR3aa: CASRETGSGNTIYF
j_gene: TRBJ2-4; abundance: .; v_gene: TRBV2; d_gene: TRBD1; CDR3nt: TGTGCCAGCAGACCTATCAGGGGGGCCAAAAACATTCAGTACTTC; CDR3aa: CASRPIRGAKNIQYF
j_gene: TRBJ2-1; abundance: .; v_gene: TRBV19; d_gene: .; CDR3nt: TGTGCCACCACCACTAGGGGGGGATACAATGAGCAGTTCTTC; CDR3aa: CATTTRGGYNEQFF
j_gene: TRBJ1-2; abundance: .; v_gene: TRBV5-6; d_gene: .; CDR3nt: TGTGCCAGCAGCTTGATCCGGGGCTATGGCTACACCTTC; CDR3aa: CASSLIRGYGYTF